This T cell receptor beta chain was recovered during a study of human thymus T cells. The CDR3 length is 14 residues. Trimming took 2 bases from V and 4 from J, leaving 9 bases between them. CDR1 MDHEN and CDR2 SYDVKM come from the germline V gene. Study-wide results and limits: Thymic and blood repertoires showed apparently biased V and J gene usage.

On this clone: Its antigen is as yet unknown.

Corrective cardiac surgery supplied the resected thymus tissue. Healthy Finnish infants having corrective surgery for congenital heart defects served as donors. The protocol was immunoSEQ multiplex PCR, while the TCRdb copy is restricted to in-frame clones and leaves out a portion. Seen here are some 78,000 clones, just over 95% observed once, and the top ten hold 0.031%. The sequenced sample consisted of thymus tissue. The sequence came from a boy in the first two years of life with a congenital heart defect but otherwise immunologically healthy. This chain joins TRBV28 and TRBJ1-3; D is perhaps TRBD1 (5 bases). CDR3 DNA: TGTGCCAGCAGTTTACCGACAGCCGGAAACACCATATATTTT. Translation gives CASSLPTAGNTIYF.